These 18 T cell receptor beta chains share one sample of origin, sequenced in a study of blood T cell repertoires in COVID-19. Profiled with immunoSEQ multiplex PCR; TCRdb holds only in-frame clones, not every one. Of under 300,000 clones listed, 65% to 90% are singletons. Sequencing was done on a sample of peripheral blood. Every receptor here comes from a woman aged 40-49 years who had recovered from COVID-19.

The V call is TRBV5-1, the J call TRBJ2-3, with D perhaps matching TRBD2 (6 bases). V gave up 4 bases and J gave up 2 bases, with 17 bases separating them. Germline V gene lookup returns CDR1 SGHRS and CDR2 YFSETQ. This CDR3 is built from 16 residues. As DNA, the CDR3 is TGCGCCAGCAGCCAAATATCGGGCGGGGACACAGATACGCAGTATTTT. It yields the protein CASSQISGGDTDTQYF.

This clone was detected once. The rearrangement uses TRBV5-1 and TRBJ1-3; no definite D call. The CDR3 loop spans 16 amino acids. Germline V CDR1 and CDR2: SGHRS, YFSETQ. With 3 bases removed from V and 3 bases from J, the gap between germline ends came to 16 bases. CDR3 residues: CASSSATSSVGNTIYF. CDR3 coding DNA: TGCGCCAGCAGCTCGGCGACTTCTTCCGTTGGAAACACCATATATTTT.

The V and J genes are TRBV10-3 and TRBJ1-1; TRBD1 is a possible D gene (6 bases). Germline lookup yields CDR1 ENHRY and CDR2 SYGVKD. V was shortened by 6 bases and J by 1 base, with 9 bases between the two germline ends. CDR3 length: 13 residues. The CDR3 loop reads CAIRSGQNTEAFF. DNA of the CDR3: TGTGCCATCAGATCGGGACAGAACACTGAAGCTTTCTTT.

This chain connects TRBV19 to TRBJ2-1; 9 bases agree with TRBD2. The CDR3 totals 16 residues. In germline, CDR1 is LNHDA, CDR2 SQIVND (reference sequence). V shed 4 bases and J 7 bases; nucleotides not matched to a gene: 11. CDR3 region: CASSTPGAGGPNEQFF. Here the CDR3 DNA reads TGTGCCAGTAGTACCCCCGGAGCGGGGGGTCCGAATGAGCAGTTCTTC.

This chain uses TRBV19 with TRBJ1-4; D possibly corresponds to TRBD1 (6 bases). CDR1 and CDR2 (germline): LNHDA, SQIVND (reference sequence). V lost 1 base and J 8 bases, leaving 14 bases between the germline ends. CDR3 length: 15 amino acids. CDR3 in amino acids: CASSIVGGPGEKLFF. CDR3 nucleotide sequence: TGTGCCAGTAGTATAGTGGGGGGGCCGGGAGAAAAACTGTTTTTT. Looking up the rest from reference TRBV19 and TRBJ1-4 gives the full variable domain: DGGITQSPKYLFRKEGQNVTLSCEQNLNHDAMYWYRQDPGQGLRLIYYSQIVNDFQKGDIAEGYSVSREKKESFPLTVTSAQKNPTAFYLCASSIVGGPGEKLFFGSGTQLSVL.

CDR3 residues: CASSQLGLAGNNEQFF. For the CDR3, the DNA is TGCGCCAGCAGCCAACTAGGACTAGCGGGGAACAATGAGCAGTTCTTC. The chain is built from TRBV4-3 and TRBJ2-1; 12 bases match TRBD2. Germline lookup yields CDR1 LGHNA and CDR2 YSLEER. The CDR3 extends over 16 amino acids. J gave up 5 bases and V 2 bases, and 4 bases lay outside the gene matches.

The chain combines TRBV5-3 with TRBJ1-2; D possibly corresponds to TRBD1 (6 bases). TRBV5-3 is flagged as an ORF with uncertain function. This CDR3 region has 13 residues. Trimming left V 6 bases short and J 2 bases short, with 11 bases between. CDR3 coding DNA: TGTGCCAGAATTTTTAGGGGGAACTATGGCTACACCTTC. This codes for CARIFRGNYGYTF.

The rearrangement joins TRBV4-3 to TRBJ2-5; 9 positions agree with TRBD2. With 0 bases clipped from V and 2 bases from J, the junction kept 7 bases outside the gene matches. The CDR3 consists of 17 residues. The germline gives CDR1 LGHNA, CDR2 YSLEER. CDR3 coding DNA: TGCGCCAGCAGCCAAGATTGGGCTAGCGGGATACAAGAGACCCAGTACTTC. Translating it yields CASSQDWASGIQETQYF.

This clone showed up just a few times. The chain recombines TRBV19 with TRBJ1-2; D is perhaps TRBD1 (6 bases). Germline lookup yields CDR1 LNHDA and CDR2 SQIVND (reference sequence). V shed 3 bases and J shed 4 bases, with 15 bases lying between them. CDR3 length: 15 amino acids. The CDR3 bases are TGTGCCAGTAGTATGAGCTTGGGGGGGCCCTATGGCTACACCTTC. Protein sequence: CASSMSLGGPYGYTF.

J is TRBJ2-2 and V is TRBV7-2, with 14 positions matching TRBD2. CDR3 length equals 15 residues. After removal of 6 bases from V and 6 bases from J, the junction contained 3 bases not matched to a gene. CDR1 SGHTA and CDR2 FQGNSA come from the germline V gene. This chain's CDR3 is CASRRTSGGPGELFF. The CDR3 nucleotides are TGTGCCAGCAGAAGGACTAGCGGGGGGCCCGGGGAGCTGTTTTTT.

The chain has TRBV9 and TRBJ2-7, with 8 bases aligning to TRBD1. The CDR3 runs to 15 residues. Germline assignment: CDR1 SGDLS and CDR2 YYNGEE. Unmatched junction bases numbered 5, after V lost 0 bases and J lost 3 bases. The CDR3 nucleotides are TGTGCCAGCAGCGTAGGTCCAGGGGGCAGCTACGAGCAGTACTTC. It yields the protein CASSVGPGGSYEQYF.

This clone turned up a few times. The chain combines TRBV6-5 with TRBJ2-7, with D perhaps matching TRBD1 (6 bases). Trimming cost V 6 bases and J 5 bases, with 14 bases left between them. The length of the CDR3 is 13 residues. Germline-derived CDR1 and CDR2 are MNHEY and SVGAGI. CDR3 in amino acids: CASSQGLWHEQYF. The CDR3 DNA reads as TGTGCCAGCAGCCAGGGGCTATGGCACGAGCAGTACTTC.

The chain has TRBV19 and TRBJ2-7; a weak D match, TRBD1 (6 bases). Trimming took off 1 base at V and 2 bases at J, with 9 bases between the two ends. Germline lookup yields CDR1 LNHDA and CDR2 SQIVND (reference sequence). The CDR3 runs 14 residues. This CDR3 reads CASSIAEGAYEQYF. The CDR3 DNA follows: TGTGCCAGTAGTATAGCAGAGGGGGCCTACGAGCAGTACTTC. The variable domain in full, with the rest retrieved from reference TRBV19 and TRBJ2-7, is DGGITQSPKYLFRKEGQNVTLSCEQNLNHDAMYWYRQDPGQGLRLIYYSQIVNDFQKGDIAEGYSVSREKKESFPLTVTSAQKNPTAFYLCASSIAEGAYEQYFGPGTRLTVT.

The chain links TRBV6-1 to TRBJ2-7; 9 positions agree with TRBD1. The J segment lost 2 bases and the V segment lost 3 bases, leaving 8 bases of the junction unmatched. This CDR3 is built from 16 residues. The germline gives CDR1 MNHNS, CDR2 SASEGT. The CDR3: CASSEVQGQGPYEQYF. The CDR3 bases are TGTGCCAGCAGTGAGGTTCAGGGACAGGGTCCCTACGAGCAGTACTTC.

The chain has TRBV4-2 and TRBJ1-2, with D perhaps matching TRBD1 (5 bases). In germline, CDR1 is LGHNA, CDR2 YNFKEQ. The CDR3 is 14 amino acids. Trimming took 5 bases from V and 7 from J, leaving 17 bases between them. The CDR3, as DNA: TGTGCCAGCAGCTTTCCTGACGGGACTCGTGGCTACACCTTC. Residues: CASSFPDGTRGYTF.

The chain combines TRBV19 with TRBJ1-3, with D possibly matching TRBD1 (6 bases). This CDR3 is built from 15 residues. The V gene lost 3 bases and the J gene lost 0 bases, with 9 bases spanning the gap. Germline assignment: CDR1 LNHDA and CDR2 SQIVND (reference sequence). The CDR3 DNA sequence: TGTGCCAGTAGTATTGGACAGACCTCTGGAAACACCATATATTTT. Translating it yields CASSIGQTSGNTIYF.

The chain carries TRBV4-1 and TRBJ2-7, with D hard to call. Trimming took 0 bases from V and 7 from J, leaving 13 bases between them. The CDR3 contains 14 residues. In germline, CDR1 is MGHRA, CDR2 YSYEKL. DNA of the CDR3: TGCGCCAGCAGCCAAGAGAGACTCACGCGTGAGCAGTACTTC. Its translation is CASSQERLTREQYF.

This chain joins TRBV4-1 and TRBJ1-4, with TRBD1 identical over 7 bases. Germline CDR1 and CDR2: MGHRA and YSYEKL. This CDR3 is built from 18 residues. After removal of 1 base from V and 4 bases from J, the junction contained 12 bases not matched to a gene. CDR3 nucleotides: TGCGCCAGCAGCCAAGGTGGACCCGGGACAGCAAATAATGAAAAACTGTTTTTT. Its protein product is CASSQGGPGTANNEKLFF.